This TCR beta chain derives from a study of blood T cell repertoires in COVID-19. Repertoires were generated with immunoSEQ multiplex PCR, while TCRdb's copy carries only in-frame clones and drops some. The repertoire includes about 340,000 clones, 80% to 90% of them detected once, and over 6% sits in the top ten. Source material: peripheral blood. This clonotype originated in a woman aged 45-65 years with COVID-19, enrolled during active disease.

CDR3 loop: CASSWDSSTEAFF. DNA of the CDR3: TGTGCCAGCAGCTGGGACAGTAGCACTGAAGCTTTCTTT. The J gene is TRBJ1-1, the V gene TRBV7-3, with 7 positions matching TRBD1. V dropped 4 bases and J dropped 4; count of bases not matched to a gene: 3. This CDR3 is built from 13 residues. Germline CDR1 SGHTA, CDR2 FQGTGA.